A single sample gave rise to the 9 T cell receptor beta chains below, sequenced in a study of blood T cells in healthy people across ages. A second PCR, run for roughly 7 to 12 cycles, used a sample-barcoded 5' primer plus a J-beta primer mix. TCRdb passed the 5' RACE reads through MiXCR, listing each CDR3 protein once. This sample carries 780,000 or so distinct CDR3 sequences, just under 25% of them seen once, and the ten largest clones take approximately 4%. The sample was also linked to a second study, of T cells of mothers and their children.

The sample comprised blood. These TCRs come from a boy aged 5-17 years in good health.

This chain uses TRBV20-1 with TRBJ2-1; D unresolved. V shed 3 bases and J shed 6 bases, with 3 bases lying between them. The CDR3 loop spans 10 amino acids. Germline CDR1 is DFQATT and CDR2 is SNEGSKA (reference sequence). The CDR3: CSARANEQFF. In DNA form, the CDR3 reads TGCAGTGCTAGGGCCAATGAGCAGTTCTTC.

This clonotype was recorded a few times. The V and J genes are TRBV29-1 and TRBJ2-4; D is perhaps TRBD1 (6 bases). Looked up from germline, CDR1 is SQVTM and CDR2 is ANQGSEA. The CDR3 totals 13 residues. Trimming pared 3 bases from V and 12 bases from J, leaving 18 bases between. The CDR3 nucleotides read TGCAGCGTTGAGGATCAACAGGGCTGGGGTCAGTACTTC. This sequence encodes CSVEDQQGWGQYF.

This clonotype was found a few times. The chain carries TRBV11-2 and TRBJ2-5, with 13 bases matching TRBD2. The assigned J gene may be wrong: the sequence end matches TRBJ2-1 better. CDR1 SGHAT and CDR2 FQNNGV come from the germline V gene. The CDR3 is 16 residues long. In DNA, the CDR3 is TGTGCCAGCAGCTTAGTACTAGCGGGGGGGCCGAGTGAGCAGTTCTTC. This sequence encodes CASSLVLAGGPSEQFF.

This clonotype has just a few counts. The rearrangement uses TRBV19 and TRBJ1-1, with D maybe TRBD1 (5 bases). This CDR3 is 14 amino acids long. V shed 5 bases and J shed 1 base, with 11 bases lying between them. Germline V lookup: CDR1 LNHDA, CDR2 SQIVND (reference sequence). CDR3 nucleotide sequence: TGTGCCAGTAGTTGGGGCGCAAGGAACACTGAAGCTTTCTTT. Its translation: CASSWGARNTEAFF.

The rearrangement joins TRBV5-1 to TRBJ2-5; D unresolved. TRBJ2-1 explains the end of the DNA better; the J call may be wrong. The CDR3 extends over 17 amino acids. Germline CDR1 is SGHRS and CDR2 is YFSETQ. The CDR3 reads CASSLSYYNIQTNEQFF. In DNA form, the CDR3 reads TGCGCCAGCAGCTTAAGTTACTACAACATCCAAACGAATGAGCAGTTCTTC.

The chain links TRBV3-1 to TRBJ2-1, with D unresolved. Trimming cost V 3 bases and J 2 bases, with 8 bases left between them. The CDR3 runs 14 residues. Germline V CDR1 and CDR2: LGHDT, YNNKEL (reference sequence). The DNA for the CDR3 is TGTGCCAGCAGCCAGACCACCACCTACAATGAGCAGTTCTTC. Protein sequence: CASSQTTTYNEQFF.

The rearrangement joins TRBV12-3 or TRBV12-4 to TRBJ1-1, with a tentative D call TRBD1 (5 bases). Between the trimmed V and J ends, which lost 3 bases and 7 bases, there was a span of 12 bases. The CDR3 is 13 amino acids. The CDR3 DNA follows: TGTGCCAGCAGTTTCTCAAGGGGCAGTGAAGCTTTCTTT. Translated: CASSFSRGSEAFF.

This clonotype was picked up a small number of times. J is TRBJ2-5 and V is TRBV20-1; no clear D. The end of the DNA fits TRBJ2-7 better, so the J call may be wrong. Germline V gene sequence: CDR1 DFQATT, CDR2 SNEGSKA (reference sequence). The CDR3 sequence is 15 residues long. The CDR3 reads CSARDAEVVTYEQYF. The CDR3 DNA is TGCAGTGCTAGAGATGCGGAAGTAGTAACCTACGAGCAGTACTTC.

The genes are TRBV21-1 and TRBJ2-3. TRBV21-1 is a recognized pseudogene. The CDR3 totals 12 residues. CDR3 residues: CASSKQRTAQYF. The DNA of the CDR3 is TGTGCCAGCAGCAAACAGCGAACGGCGCAGTATTTT.